These 25 T cell receptor beta chains were sequenced from one sample in a study of blood T cell repertoires in COVID-19. The data were produced by immunoSEQ multiplex PCR, yet TCRdb's version contains in-frame clones alone and is incomplete. This table has around 160,000 clones, approximately 83% appearing once. The sample comprised peripheral blood. These receptors originate from a woman aged 55-70 years with COVID-19, enrolled during active disease.

The sample holds one count of this clone. The gene calls are TRBV1 and TRBJ2-2; the table's TRBD2 call for D was not verified on the DNA. TRBV1 is flagged as a pseudogene. This CDR3 contains 17 residues. CDR3 DNA sequence: TGCACCAGCAGCCATCACCTTTCGACTAGCTGGGGCGGGGAGCTGTTTTTT. This gives the protein CTSSHHLSTSWGGELFF.

CDR3: CASRGGGGVAPTDTQYF. The CDR3 nucleotides read TGTGCCAGCAGGGGCGGCGGGGGGGTGGCACCCACAGATACGCAGTATTTT. The chain carries TRBV4-2 and TRBJ2-3, with 9 bases fitting TRBD2. V dropped 6 bases and J dropped 2; count of bases not matched to a gene: 12. There are 17 residues in the CDR3. In germline, CDR1 is LGHNA, CDR2 YNFKEQ.

The chain uses TRBV24-1 and TRBJ2-3; 8 bases fit TRBD2. J was trimmed by 0 bases and V by 2 bases; bases with no gene match: 12. The CDR3 runs to 19 residues. Germline values: CDR1 KGHDR, CDR2 SFDVKD. CDR3 sequence reads: CATSDSAQRGSTSTDTQYF. CDR3 nucleotides: TGTGCCACCAGTGATTCGGCCCAGCGGGGGAGTACTAGCACAGATACGCAGTATTTT.

This clone has only one observation. One end of the junction is discordant with germline, which a read error may explain. The V and J genes are TRBV6-5 and TRBJ2-1, with D uncertain. CDR1 and CDR2 (germline): MNHEY, SVGAGI. The CDR3 runs to 15 residues. The CDR3 sequence: CASSYSPSSYNEQFF. CDR3 DNA sequence: TGTGCCAGCAGCTACTCCCCTAGCTCCTACAATGAGCAGTTCTTC.

V gene TRBV5-1 combines with J gene TRBJ1-1; TRBD1 is a possible D gene (6 bases). CDR1 and CDR2 (germline): SGHRS, YFSETQ. Trimming cost V 0 bases and J 6 bases, with 15 bases left between them. This CDR3 is 15 amino acids long. CDR3 region: CASSLDRVGLSEAFF. In DNA, the CDR3 is TGCGCCAGCAGCTTGGACAGGGTAGGATTATCTGAAGCTTTCTTT.

This sequence joins TRBV9 and TRBJ2-3, with TRBD2 matching over 15 bases. With 1 base clipped from V and 5 bases from J, the junction kept 2 bases outside the gene matches. Germline V lookup: CDR1 SGDLS, CDR2 YYNGEE. This CDR3 is 16 amino acids long. The CDR3 here is CASSVSGLAGGDTQYF. The CDR3 nucleotides are TGTGCCAGCAGCGTATCGGGACTAGCGGGGGGAGATACGCAGTATTTT.

This clone was seen only once. J is TRBJ2-1 and V is TRBV29-1; a weak D match, TRBD2 (5 bases). With 5 bases removed from V and 4 bases from J, the gap between germline ends came to 15 bases. This CDR3 has 14 residues. Germline CDR1 and CDR2: SQVTM and ANQGSEA. The CDR3 DNA reads as TGCAGCGTTTCTCCCTCGACGGGATACAATGAGCAGTTCTTC. It codes for CSVSPSTGYNEQFF.

CDR3 loop: CASTPDRGGNQYF. In nucleotides, the CDR3 is TGTGCCAGCACCCCGGACAGGGGGGGGAACCAGTACTTC. The chain is built from TRBV12-3 or TRBV12-4 and TRBJ2-5, with 10 bases that match TRBD1. V was pared by 7 bases and J by 10 bases, with 9 bases of the junction left unmatched. The length of the CDR3 is 13 residues.

The chain employs TRBV3-1 (or the pseudogene TRBV3-2) and TRBJ2-1; TRBD2 matches at 7 bases. There are 15 residues in the CDR3. CDR1 LGHDT and CDR2 YNNKEL come from the germline V gene (reference sequence). Trimming at V came to 3 bases and at J to 5 bases, leaving 7 bases not matched to a gene. CDR3 coding DNA: TGTGCCAGCAGCCAGCACGGGGGGATAAACAATGAGCAGTTCTTC. As protein: CASSQHGGINNEQFF.

The chain combines TRBV5-1 with TRBJ1-3; D possibly corresponds to TRBD1 (5 bases). The V end lost 0 bases, the J end lost 4 bases, and 11 bases lay between the germline ends. Germline V gives CDR1 SGHRS, CDR2 YFSETQ. The CDR3 extends over 15 amino acids. The chain's CDR3 is CASSLGQAGGNTIYF. In nucleotides, the CDR3 is TGCGCCAGCAGCTTGGGGCAGGCAGGGGGAAACACCATATATTTT. The variable domain in full, completed from reference TRBV5-1 and TRBJ1-3, reads KAGVTQTPRYLIKTRGQQVTLSCSPISGHRSVSWYQQTPGQGLQFLFEYFSETQRNKGNFPGRFSGRQFSNSRSEMNVSTLELGDSALYLCASSLGQAGGNTIYFGEGSWLTVV.

The rearrangement uses TRBV5-4 and TRBJ2-5, with a tentative D call TRBD2 (6 bases). V lost 3 bases and J 5 bases, leaving 26 bases between the germline ends. Germline CDR1 reads SGHNT; CDR2 reads YYREEE (reference sequence). This CDR3 is 18 amino acids long. CDR3 sequence (DNA): TGTGCCAGCAGCTACTCACTCGGCGGGGAGCCATGGGGGGAGACCCAGTACTTC. Its translation: CASSYSLGGEPWGETQYF.

The J gene is TRBJ2-3, the V gene TRBV3-1 (or the pseudogene TRBV3-2), with 7 bases that match TRBD2. Germline CDR1 LGHDT, CDR2 YNNKEL (reference sequence). V shed 4 bases, J shed 0 bases, and the junction held 4 bases outside the gene matches. The CDR3 contains 15 residues. The CDR3 DNA is TGTGCCAGCAGCCCGGGACTACCTAGCACAGATACGCAGTATTTT. As protein: CASSPGLPSTDTQYF.

The V gene is TRBV20-1, the J gene TRBJ1-1; D gene ambiguous. This CDR3 comprises 13 residues. Per germline, CDR1 DFQATT and CDR2 SNEGSKA (reference sequence). V was trimmed by 3 bases and J by 0 bases, leaving 8 bases between them. The CDR3 nucleotides are TGCAGTGCTAGTCACGGGGTGAACACTGAAGCTTTCTTT. It encodes CSASHGVNTEAFF.

This clone was picked up a small number of times. The chain carries TRBV7-2 and TRBJ2-7; tentative D call: TRBD2 (5 bases). V lost 1 base and J lost 3, with 10 bases in between. CDR1 is SGHTA and CDR2 is FQGNSA in the germline V gene. CDR3 size: 14 residues. CDR3 coding DNA: TGTGCCAGCAGCTTAGGTCCGGGGTTCTACGAGCAGTACTTC. As protein: CASSLGPGFYEQYF.

This chain uses TRBV29-1 with TRBJ2-7, with D tentatively TRBD1 (6 bases). Trimming pared 7 bases from V and 3 bases from J, leaving 10 bases between. The germline gives CDR1 SQVTM, CDR2 ANQGSEA. This CDR3 is 11 amino acids long. The CDR3 nucleotides are TGCAGCGCCGTACAGGGCTACGAGCAGTACTTC. Protein: CSAVQGYEQYF.

The V and J genes are TRBV7-2 and TRBJ1-5, with D maybe TRBD1 (5 bases). V lost 2 bases, J lost 0 bases, and 17 bases lay in between. The germline gives CDR1 SGHTA, CDR2 FQGNSA. CDR3 length: 18 residues. The CDR3 bases are TGTGCCAGCAGCTTATCATTGGGGGGGTCGTTTAGCAATCAGCCCCAGCATTTT. Translating gives CASSLSLGGSFSNQPQHF.

The chain carries TRBV6-2 or TRBV6-3 and TRBJ1-2; 9 nucleotides align to TRBD1. The J segment lost 13 bases and the V segment lost 4 bases, leaving 7 bases of the junction unmatched. This CDR3 region has 12 residues. Germline V CDR1 and CDR2: MNHEY, SVGEGT. The CDR3 sequence is CASSLGQGKVTF. The DNA of the CDR3 is TGTGCCAGCAGTTTGGGACAGGGAAAAGTCACCTTC.

V gene TRBV5-1 combines with J gene TRBJ1-1, with 9 bases aligning to TRBD1. The CDR3 contains 13 residues. CDR1 and CDR2 (germline): SGHRS, YFSETQ. V was clipped by 7 bases and J by 2 bases; unmatched bases: 3. CDR3 residues: CASGQGINTEAFF. The DNA for the CDR3 is TGCGCCAGCGGACAGGGGATAAACACTGAAGCTTTCTTT.

J is TRBJ2-7 and V is TRBV10-3; weak D call: TRBD1 (6 bases). Germline assignment: CDR1 ENHRY and CDR2 SYGVKD. The CDR3 has 15 residues. V was shortened by 1 base and J by 0 bases, with 10 bases between the two germline ends. CDR3 nucleotide sequence: TGTGCCATCAGTGAGTTGGGGGCGGACTCCTACGAGCAGTACTTC. As protein: CAISELGADSYEQYF.

This clone was seen a single time. The genes are TRBV7-8 and TRBJ2-7; 7 bases align to TRBD2. Germline CDR1 SGHVS, CDR2 FQNEAQ. V shed 0 bases and J 2 bases; nucleotides not matched to a gene: 13. CDR3 length: 18 residues. The CDR3 nucleotides read TGTGCCAGCAGCTTAGCTACTGGGGGGAGGGGCGTCCCCTACGAGCAGTACTTC. It yields the protein CASSLATGGRGVPYEQYF.

Only a few counts were recorded for this clone. The genes are TRBV19 and TRBJ1-5; 9 positions match TRBD1. This CDR3 spans 14 amino acids. The V gene end was trimmed by 4 bases and the J gene end by 7 bases; junction bases not matched to a gene: 5. Germline values: CDR1 LNHDA, CDR2 SQIVND (reference sequence). CDR3 bases: TGTGCCAGTAGTACAACAGGGGGCAGGCAGCCCCAGCATTTT. Its protein is CASSTTGGRQPQHF.

This chain joins TRBV19 and TRBJ1-1, with D hard to call. This CDR3 region has 15 residues. CDR1 is LNHDA, CDR2 SQIVND, per germline (reference sequence). Trimming removed 6 bases from V and 3 bases from J, with 17 bases in between. The CDR3 nucleotides are TGTGCCAGTAGAGATTCTTGGGTCGGGGACACTGAAGCTTTCTTT. Its translation is CASRDSWVGDTEAFF.

CDR3 sequence (DNA): TGCGCCAGCCGTGAGGGGGGGCTCACAGATACGCAGTATTTT. Encoded protein: CASREGGLTDTQYF. The J gene is TRBJ2-3, the V gene TRBV5-1, with D tentatively TRBD2 (7 bases). The CDR3 extends over 14 amino acids. The germline V gene has CDR1 SGHRS and CDR2 YFSETQ. Trimming pared 7 bases from V and 2 bases from J, leaving 14 bases between.

J is TRBJ2-5 and V is TRBV29-1, with D perhaps TRBD2 (6 bases). Germline lookup yields CDR1 SQVTM and CDR2 ANQGSEA. V gave up 3 bases and J gave up 5 bases, with 10 bases separating them. The CDR3 is 12 residues long. CDR3 nucleotides: TGCAGCGTTGAGACTAGTTTTGAGACCCAGTACTTC. It encodes CSVETSFETQYF.

The chain employs TRBV7-8 and TRBJ2-2; 9 positions agree with TRBD1. Germline V gene lookup returns CDR1 SGHVS and CDR2 FQNEAQ. The CDR3 totals 13 residues. This CDR3 reads CAGGTGRTGELFF. The CDR3 DNA reads TGTGCGGGGGGGACAGGGAGGACCGGGGAGCTGTTTTTT.